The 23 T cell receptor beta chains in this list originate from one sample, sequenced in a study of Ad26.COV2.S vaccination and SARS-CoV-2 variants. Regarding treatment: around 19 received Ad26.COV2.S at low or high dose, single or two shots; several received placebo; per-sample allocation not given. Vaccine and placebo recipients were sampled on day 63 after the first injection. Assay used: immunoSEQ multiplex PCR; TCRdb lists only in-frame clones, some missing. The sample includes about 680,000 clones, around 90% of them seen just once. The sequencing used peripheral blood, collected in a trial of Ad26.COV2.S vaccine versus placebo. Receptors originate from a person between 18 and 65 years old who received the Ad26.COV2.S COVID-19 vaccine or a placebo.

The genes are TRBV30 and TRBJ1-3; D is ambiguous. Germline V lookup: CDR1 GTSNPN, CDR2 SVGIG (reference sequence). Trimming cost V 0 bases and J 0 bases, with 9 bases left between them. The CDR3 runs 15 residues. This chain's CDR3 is CAWSVGMISGNTIYF. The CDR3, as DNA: TGTGCCTGGAGTGTAGGGATGATCTCTGGAAACACCATATATTTT.

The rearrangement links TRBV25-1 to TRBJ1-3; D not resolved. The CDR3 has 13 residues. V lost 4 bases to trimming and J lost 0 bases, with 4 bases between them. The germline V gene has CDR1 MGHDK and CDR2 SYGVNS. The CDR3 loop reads CASSAASGNTIYF. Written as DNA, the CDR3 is TGTGCCAGCAGTGCCGCCTCTGGAAACACCATATATTTT.

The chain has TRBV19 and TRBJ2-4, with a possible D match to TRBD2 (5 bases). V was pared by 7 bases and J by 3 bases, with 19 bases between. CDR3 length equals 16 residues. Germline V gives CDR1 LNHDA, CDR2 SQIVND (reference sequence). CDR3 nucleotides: TGTGCCAGTACCCCCGGCGCGGGCTGGGGCAAAAACATTCAGTACTTC. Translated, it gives CASTPGAGWGKNIQYF.

CDR3 region: CASSPGRGAFNEKLFF. The DNA of the CDR3 is TGTGCCAGCAGCCCTGGGAGAGGGGCGTTTAATGAAAAACTGTTTTTT. The chain employs TRBV9 and TRBJ1-4; D perhaps matches TRBD1 (5 bases). Germline CDR1 is SGDLS and CDR2 is YYNGEE. The ends were cut back, 4 bases at V and 4 bases at J, with 17 bases in the middle. The length of the CDR3 is 16 residues.

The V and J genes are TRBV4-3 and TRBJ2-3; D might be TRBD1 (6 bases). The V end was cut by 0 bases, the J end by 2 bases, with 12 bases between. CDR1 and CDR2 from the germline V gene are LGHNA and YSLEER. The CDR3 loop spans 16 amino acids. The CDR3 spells CASSQETGRLTDTQYF. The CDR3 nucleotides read TGCGCCAGCAGCCAAGAGACAGGCCGACTCACAGATACGCAGTATTTT.

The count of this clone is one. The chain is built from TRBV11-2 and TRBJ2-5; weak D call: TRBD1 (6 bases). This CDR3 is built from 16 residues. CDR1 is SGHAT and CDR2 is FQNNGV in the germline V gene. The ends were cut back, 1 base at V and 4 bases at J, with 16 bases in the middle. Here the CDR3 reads CASSLGGQRSLETQYF. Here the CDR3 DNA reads TGTGCCAGCAGCTTAGGGGGACAACGTTCGTTAGAGACCCAGTACTTC.

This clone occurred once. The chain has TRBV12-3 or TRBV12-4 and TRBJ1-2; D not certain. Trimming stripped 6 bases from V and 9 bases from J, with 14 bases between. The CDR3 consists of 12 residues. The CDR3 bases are TGTGCCAGCAGAAGAGGGTCCACCAGCTACACCTTC. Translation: CASRRGSTSYTF.

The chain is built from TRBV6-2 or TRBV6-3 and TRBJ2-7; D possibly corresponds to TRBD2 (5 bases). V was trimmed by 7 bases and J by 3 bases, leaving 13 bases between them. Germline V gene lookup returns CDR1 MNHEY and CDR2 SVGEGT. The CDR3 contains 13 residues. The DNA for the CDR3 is TGTGCCAGCATCCCGGGCCGGGGCTACGAGCAGTACTTC. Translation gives CASIPGRGYEQYF.

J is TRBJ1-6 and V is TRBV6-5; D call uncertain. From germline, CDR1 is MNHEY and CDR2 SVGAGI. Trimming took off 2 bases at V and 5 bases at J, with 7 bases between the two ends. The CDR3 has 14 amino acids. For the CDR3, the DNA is TGTGCCAGCAGTTACGATAGAAATAATTCACCCCTCCACTTT. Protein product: CASSYDRNNSPLHF.

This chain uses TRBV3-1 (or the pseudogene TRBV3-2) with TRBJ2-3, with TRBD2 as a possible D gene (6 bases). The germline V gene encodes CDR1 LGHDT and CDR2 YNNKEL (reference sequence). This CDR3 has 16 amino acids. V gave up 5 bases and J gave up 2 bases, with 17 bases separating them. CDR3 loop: CASSGLPEGHTDTQYF. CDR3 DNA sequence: TGTGCCAGCAGCGGTTTACCGGAGGGCCACACAGATACGCAGTATTTT.

CDR3 loop: CASRRREGYNEQFF. The CDR3 DNA reads as TGTGCCAGCAGGCGGCGGGAGGGCTACAATGAGCAGTTCTTC. The J gene is TRBJ2-1, the V gene TRBV6-4, with 9 bases matching TRBD2. The CDR3 consists of 14 residues. V was pared by 6 bases and J by 3 bases, with 3 bases of the junction left unmatched. The germline V gene has CDR1 MRHNA and CDR2 SNTAGT.

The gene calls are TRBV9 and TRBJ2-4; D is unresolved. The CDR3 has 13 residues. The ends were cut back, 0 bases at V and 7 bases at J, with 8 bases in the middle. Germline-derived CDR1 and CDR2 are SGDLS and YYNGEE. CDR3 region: CASSVGDGNIQYF. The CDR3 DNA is TGTGCCAGCAGCGTAGGAGACGGTAACATTCAGTACTTC. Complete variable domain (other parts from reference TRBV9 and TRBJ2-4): DSGVTQTPKHLITATGQRVTLRCSPRSGDLSVYWYQQSLDQGLQFLIQYYNGEERAKGNILERFSAQQFPDLHSELNLSSLELGDSALYFCASSVGDGNIQYFGAGTRLSVL.

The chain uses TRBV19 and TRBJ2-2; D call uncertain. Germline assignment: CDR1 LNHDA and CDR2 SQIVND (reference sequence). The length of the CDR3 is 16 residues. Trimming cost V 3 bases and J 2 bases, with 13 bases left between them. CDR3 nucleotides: TGTGCCAGTAGTATTAGGGTCTCCAGTAACACCGGGGAGCTGTTTTTT. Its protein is CASSIRVSSNTGELFF.

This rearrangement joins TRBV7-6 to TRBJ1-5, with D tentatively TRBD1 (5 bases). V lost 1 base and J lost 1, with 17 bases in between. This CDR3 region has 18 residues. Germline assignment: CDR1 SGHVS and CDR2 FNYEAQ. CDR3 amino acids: CASSLEPFLGGSNQPQHF. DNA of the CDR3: TGTGCCAGCAGCTTAGAACCGTTCCTGGGGGGGAGCAATCAGCCCCAGCATTTT.

The CDR3 spells CASSQDRGSLLAKNIQYF. The CDR3 DNA follows: TGTGCCAGCAGCCAGGACAGGGGGAGCTTACTAGCCAAAAACATTCAGTACTTC. This chain connects TRBV7-2 to TRBJ2-4; 10 bases are a match to TRBD1. The germline V gene has CDR1 SGHTA and CDR2 FQGNSA. V was pared by 5 bases and J by 0 bases, with 10 bases of the junction left unmatched. CDR3 length: 18 amino acids.

CDR3 in amino acids: CASWRGYSNQPQHF. The CDR3 region has the DNA TGTGCCAGTTGGAGGGGTTATAGCAATCAGCCCCAGCATTTT. This sequence joins TRBV19 and TRBJ1-5; a weak D match, TRBD1 (5 bases). With 8 bases removed from V and 0 bases from J, the gap between germline ends came to 11 bases. Germline CDR1 reads LNHDA; CDR2 reads SQIVND (reference sequence). The CDR3 has 14 amino acids.

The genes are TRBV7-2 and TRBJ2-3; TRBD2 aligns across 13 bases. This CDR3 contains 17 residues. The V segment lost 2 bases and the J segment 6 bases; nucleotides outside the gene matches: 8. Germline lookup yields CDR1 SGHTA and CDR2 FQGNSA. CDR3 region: CASSLLRTSGGRDTQYF. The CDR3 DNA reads TGTGCCAGCAGCTTACTCCGGACTAGCGGGGGTAGGGATACGCAGTATTTT.

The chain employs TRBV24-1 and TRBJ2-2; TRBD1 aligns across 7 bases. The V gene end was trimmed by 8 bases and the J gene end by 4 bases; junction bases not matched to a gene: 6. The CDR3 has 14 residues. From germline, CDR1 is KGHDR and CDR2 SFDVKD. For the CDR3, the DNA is TGTGCCACCATGGAGGCAGGGGGCACCGGGGAGCTGTTTTTT. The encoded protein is CATMEAGGTGELFF.

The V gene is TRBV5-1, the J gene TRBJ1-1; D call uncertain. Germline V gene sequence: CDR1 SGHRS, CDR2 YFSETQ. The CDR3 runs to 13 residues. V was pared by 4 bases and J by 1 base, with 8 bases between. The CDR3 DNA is TGCGCCAGCAGCGACCAGAAGAACACTGAAGCTTTCTTT. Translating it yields CASSDQKNTEAFF.

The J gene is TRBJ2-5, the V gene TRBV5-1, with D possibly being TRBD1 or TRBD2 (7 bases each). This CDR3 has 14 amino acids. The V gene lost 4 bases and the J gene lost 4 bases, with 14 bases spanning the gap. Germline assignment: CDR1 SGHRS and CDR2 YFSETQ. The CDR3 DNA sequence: TGCGCCAGCAGCGGGGACAGCGGGGCAGAGACCCAGTACTTC. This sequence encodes CASSGDSGAETQYF. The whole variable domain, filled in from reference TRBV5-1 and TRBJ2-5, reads KAGVTQTPRYLIKTRGQQVTLSCSPISGHRSVSWYQQTPGQGLQFLFEYFSETQRNKGNFPGRFSGRQFSNSRSEMNVSTLELGDSALYLCASSGDSGAETQYFGPGTRLLVL.

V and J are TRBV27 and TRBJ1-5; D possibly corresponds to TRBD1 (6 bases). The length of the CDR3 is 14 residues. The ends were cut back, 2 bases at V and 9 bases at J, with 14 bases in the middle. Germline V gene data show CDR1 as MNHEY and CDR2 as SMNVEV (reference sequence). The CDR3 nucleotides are TGTGCCAGCAGTTTAGGGGGCCGAGGGTCGCCCCAGCATTTT. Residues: CASSLGGRGSPQHF.

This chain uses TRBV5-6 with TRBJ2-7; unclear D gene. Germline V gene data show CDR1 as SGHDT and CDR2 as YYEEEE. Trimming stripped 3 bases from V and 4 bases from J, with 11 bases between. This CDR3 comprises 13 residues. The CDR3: CASSYADGYEQYF. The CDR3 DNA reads TGTGCCAGCAGCTACGCGGACGGATACGAGCAGTACTTC. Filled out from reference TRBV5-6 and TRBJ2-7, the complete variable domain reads DAGVTQSPTHLIKTRGQQVTLRCSPKSGHDTVSWYQQALGQGPQFIFQYYEEEERQRGNFPDRFSGHQFPNYSSELNVNALLLGDSALYLCASSYADGYEQYFGPGTRLTVT.

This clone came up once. For the CDR3, the DNA is TGTGCCACCAGGGGGGGGCTGACTAGCGGGGTTCAAGAGACCCAGTACTTC. Residues: CATRGGLTSGVQETQYF. The rearrangement joins TRBV10-3 to TRBJ2-5; TRBD2 matches 11 bases. Trimming took 10 bases from V and 2 from J; bases not matched to a gene: 15. The germline gives CDR1 ENHRY, CDR2 SYGVKD. CDR3 length: 17 amino acids.